Sequencing of this TCR beta chain was carried out in a study of a mutant IDH1 vaccine in newly diagnosed glioma. Study in general: Patients previously underwent radiotherapy, temozolomide, or both, and most underwent both.

A remark on this clone: The antigen is not known.

Stated time point: baseline, week 1 (first vaccination visit). Treatment meaning: pre-vaccination baseline after standard-of-care therapy. Sequencing was performed with immunoSEQ multiplex PCR; in TCRdb, only in-frame clones are kept and a portion is missing. Of tens of thousands of clones detected, 60% to 85% appear once; the ten largest clones hold around 8.8%. Study-wide findings and caveats: Any relationship between pseudoprogression and changes in top peripheral T cell clonotypes seemed absent. Detectable vaccine-induced immune responses arose in roughly 93% of patients.

The V gene lost 4 bases and the J gene lost 6 bases, with 16 bases spanning the gap. The CDR3 length is 14 residues. Germline V gene lookup returns CDR1 SGHRS and CDR2 YFSETQ. J is TRBJ1-1 and V is TRBV5-1; D uncertain. This TCR came from a man aged 50-59 years with glioma. The sequences come from PBMCs, collected from a glioma patient treated with radiotherapy, temozolomide or both. The CDR3 is CASSKEPRRPEAFF. The CDR3 DNA follows: TGCGCCAGCAGCAAAGAGCCTCGGAGACCTGAAGCTTTCTTT.